This is a list of T cell receptor beta chains from one sample in a study of blood T cells in healthy people across ages. One entry per CDR3 protein, called by TCRdb with MiXCR from the 5' RACE reads. The table lists 1,300,000 or so distinct CDR3 sequences, around 59% of them singletons. Material: blood. These receptors were collected from a man aged 18 to 30 in good health. Both conserved end residues are part of each CDR3. D genes are given only for firm matches. Clone size appears in some rows only: once, few, many, or a class for an expanded clone.

V gene	clone size	D gene	J gene	CDR3 protein	CDR3 DNA
TRBV20-1	-	-	TRBJ2-3	CSARTRGYDTQYF	TGCAGTGCTAGGACAAGGGGGTACGATACGCAGTATTTT
TRBV24-1	-	-	TRBJ2-3	CATSDLQGGTDTQYF	TGTGCCACCAGTGACCTACAGGGTGGGACAGATACGCAGTATTTT
TRBV6-5	-	TRBD1	TRBJ2-2	CASSYLQGSGELFF	TGTGCCAGCAGTTACTTACAGGGGTCCGGGGAGCTGTTTTTT
TRBV12-3/TRBV12-4	-	TRBD2	TRBJ2-7	CASSLGPSGATYEQYF	TGTGCCAGCAGTTTAGGTCCTAGCGGGGCCACCTACGAGCAGTACTTC
TRBV18	-	TRBD2	TRBJ2-1	CASSPLAGKYNEQFF	TGTGCCAGCTCACCGCTAGCGGGAAAATACAATGAGCAGTTCTTC
TRBV27	few	TRBD2	TRBJ2-1	CASSLSPPLLAGDDNEQFF	TGTGCCAGCAGTTTATCGCCCCCCCTCCTAGCGGGGGACGACAATGAGCAGTTCTTC
TRBV28	-	-	TRBJ2-3	CASSLISATSQYF	TGTGCCAGCAGTTTAATCTCCGCCACGTCGCAGTATTTT
TRBV11-1	-	TRBD2	TRBJ2-1	CASSLGLAGGPPWSEQFF	TGTGCCAGCAGCTTAGGTCTAGCGGGGGGGCCCCCTTGGAGTGAGCAGTTCTTC
TRBV28	-	-	TRBJ2-5	CASSGPGRLQETQYF	TGTGCCAGCAGCGGACCGGGACGTCTCCAAGAGACCCAGTACTTC
TRBV7-2	-	-	TRBJ1-1	CASSPRVGDTEAFF	TGTGCCAGCAGCCCCAGGGTTGGCGACACTGAAGCTTTCTTT
TRBV2	-	TRBD1	TRBJ1-1	CATDRQGLFTEAFF	TGTGCCACCGATAGACAGGGACTGTTTACTGAAGCTTTCTTT
TRBV29-1	-	-	TRBJ2-1	CSVLGGETKYNEQFF	TGCAGCGTGCTAGGGGGAGAGACGAAATACAATGAGCAGTTCTTC
TRBV2	-	TRBD2	TRBJ2-3	CASSEPGTRRADTQYF	TGTGCCAGCAGTGAACCAGGGACTAGAAGGGCAGATACGCAGTATTTT
TRBV12-3/TRBV12-4	-	TRBD2	TRBJ2-1	CASGRLAGDGEQFF	TGTGCCAGCGGACGGCTAGCGGGAGACGGCGAGCAGTTCTTC
TRBV3-1	once	TRBD2	TRBJ2-3	CASSQELGGGTDTQYF	TGTGCCAGCAGCCAAGAGTTGGGGGGGGGCACAGATACGCAGTATTTT